A single sample gave rise to the 26 T cell receptor beta chains below, sequenced in a study of Tregs in tolerant kidney transplant recipients. Assay used: immunoSEQ multiplex PCR; TCRdb lists only in-frame clones, some missing. The listing records tens of thousands of clones. This specimen consisted of CD4+ T cells from blood, obtained before the transplant. These receptors were taken from a human donor who received a combined kidney and bone marrow transplant.

Note on this clone: The CDR3 goes on 3 residues after the read ends, and that part is filled in from the germline J gene. The chain combines TRBV7-2 with TRBJ1-3; D is uncertain. Germline V gives CDR1 SGHTA, CDR2 FQGNSA. V lost 6 bases to trimming and J lost 0 bases, with 9 bases between them. This CDR3 contains 14 residues. The CDR3 bases that were read are TGTGCCAGCAGAAGCGGGCGCTCTGGAAACACC. It codes for CASRSGRSGNT. The entire CDR3 protein is CASRSGRSGNTIYF.

On this clone: The DNA ends 3 residues before the CDR3 does, and the rest of the CDR3 is filled in from the germline J gene. The chain employs TRBV2 and TRBJ1-2, with D possibly TRBD1 on 5 matching bases. CDR1 is SNHLY and CDR2 is FYNNEI in the germline V gene. CDR3 length: 14 amino acids. The ends were cut back, 8 bases at V and 3 bases at J, with 16 bases in the middle. CDR3 residues: CASQGLSTHYGYTF. Partial CDR3 DNA: TGTGCCAGCCAGGGACTTTCGACCCACTATGGC.

In regard to this clone: The read ends 3 residues early relative to the CDR3; the germline J gene fills the gap. The J gene is TRBJ2-5, the V gene TRBV7-2; D gene unclear. The CDR3 loop spans 13 amino acids. Looked up from germline, CDR1 is SGHTA and CDR2 is FQGNSA. The germline V and J ends were trimmed by 3 bases and 3 bases, with 8 bases remaining between them. This CDR3 reads CASSFVREETQYF. Incomplete CDR3 DNA: TGTGCCAGCAGCTTCGTCCGGGAAGAGACC.

Comment on this clone: The read finishes 3 residues shy of the CDR3 end, and the germline J gene is used to complete it. The rearrangement joins TRBV7-2 to TRBJ2-5; D is possibly TRBD1 (5 bases). Germline loops: CDR1 SGHTA, CDR2 FQGNSA. The CDR3 length is 15 residues. V dropped 1 base and J dropped 4 bases, with 13 bases sitting between them. Partial CDR3 DNA: TGTGCCAGCAGCTTAGGGCGCCCTAGGGGAGAGACC. It translates to CASSLGRPRGET. The whole CDR3 region reads CASSLGRPRGETQYF.

As to this clone: Coverage ceases 3 residues before the CDR3 finishes, and the germline J gene fills in the end. The chain has TRBV7-6 and TRBJ1-3; D may be TRBD1 (6 bases). Germline V gives CDR1 SGHVS, CDR2 FNYEAQ. V was clipped by 3 bases and J by 1 base, with 10 bases between them. This CDR3 is 15 amino acids long. The CDR3 sequence is CASSFSTGSGNTIYF. CDR3 bases read: TGTGCCAGCAGCTTTAGCACAGGGTCTGGAAACACC.

On this clone itself: Coverage ceases 3 residues before the CDR3 finishes, and the germline J gene fills in the end. The chain couples TRBV5-5 to TRBJ1-5; D perhaps matches TRBD1 (6 bases). The length of the CDR3 is 14 residues. Trimming took off 4 bases at V and 6 bases at J, with 14 bases between the two ends. Germline V gene sequence: CDR1 SGHKS, CDR2 YYEKEE (reference sequence). This chain's CDR3 is CASSRTGFGQPQHF. The CDR3 bases that were read are TGTGCCAGCAGCAGAACAGGGTTCGGTCAGCCC.

As for this clone: The read terminates 3 residues before the CDR3 end, so the remaining end is supplied by the germline J gene. The chain uses TRBV2 and TRBJ2-4; D may be TRBD1 (5 bases). This CDR3 has 15 residues. The germline V gene encodes CDR1 SNHLY and CDR2 FYNNEI. Trimming took 6 bases from V and 0 from J, leaving 12 bases between them. CDR3 residues: CASSQGKGAKNIQYF. The CDR3 bases that were read are TGTGCCAGCAGCCAGGGCAAGGGAGCCAAAAACATT.

Worth noting for this clone: The CDR3 extends 3 residues past the end of the read, so its final part is completed from the germline J gene. This chain joins TRBV6-2 or TRBV6-3 and TRBJ2-7, with 7 bases fitting TRBD2. Germline CDR1 reads MNHEY; CDR2 reads SVGEGT. The CDR3 contains 12 residues. Trimming took 5 bases from V and 5 from J; bases not matched to a gene: 3. Incomplete CDR3 DNA: TGTGCCAGCAGTCGACGGGGGGACGAG. This codes for CASSRRGDE. The CDR3 as a whole reads CASSRRGDEQYF.

Details on this clone: The read finishes 3 residues shy of the CDR3 end, and the germline J gene is used to complete it. The chain joins TRBV11-2 to TRBJ2-3; 8 bases are shared with TRBD2. The ends lost 5 bases at V and 4 bases at J; junction bases unmatched: 8. Germline V gene lookup returns CDR1 SGHAT and CDR2 FQNNGV. The CDR3 contains 15 residues. Partial CDR3 DNA: TGTGCCAGCAGCACCGGACTAGCAGGGGCAGATACG. It is translated as CASSTGLAGADT. The whole CDR3 protein reads CASSTGLAGADTQYF.

In the case of this clone: The read finishes 3 residues shy of the CDR3 end, and the germline J gene is used to complete it. V usage is TRBV7-8 and J usage is TRBJ1-4, with 8 positions matching TRBD1. V lost 5 bases, J lost 0 bases, and 11 bases stayed unmatched. Germline V gives CDR1 SGHVS, CDR2 FQNEAQ. CDR3 length: 18 amino acids. The CDR3 DNA, read in part, is TGTGCCAGCAGCCCGACTTTCGGGACAGGAGCAACTAATGAAAAA. Amino acid sequence: CASSPTFGTGATNEK. The full CDR3 protein is CASSPTFGTGATNEKLFF.

About this clone itself: The CDR3 end falls 3 residues outside the read, so it is completed with the germline J gene. The gene calls are TRBV29-1 and TRBJ1-3; 10 nucleotides line up with TRBD1. With V trimmed by 4 bases and J by 0 bases, 3 bases remained unmatched. CDR1 SQVTM and CDR2 ANQGSEA come from the germline V gene. The CDR3 is 15 residues long. This CDR3 is CSVAWDRGSGNTIYF. The CDR3 DNA, read in part, is TGCAGCGTTGCCTGGGACAGGGGCTCTGGAAACACC. The full variable domain, completed using reference TRBV29-1 and TRBJ1-3, is SAVISQKPSRDICQRGTSLTIQCQVDSQVTMMFWYRQQPGQSLTLIATANQGSEATYESGFVIDKFPISRPNLTFSTLTVSNMSPEDSSIYLCSVAWDRGSGNTIYFGEGSWLTVV.

Remarks on this clone: The read falls 3 residues short of the CDR3 end, and the missing part is taken from the germline J gene. The chain recombines TRBV20-1 with TRBJ2-5; D ambiguous. CDR3 size: 12 residues. Germline V gene lookup returns CDR1 DFQATT and CDR2 SNEGSKA (reference sequence). Trimming took off 3 bases at V and 2 bases at J, with 7 bases between the two ends. CDR3 in amino acids: CSARSPQETQYF. CDR3 DNA, as far as it was read: TGCAGTGCTAGGTCCCCGCAAGAGACC.

About this clone: The CDR3 extends 3 residues past the end of the read, so its final part is completed from the germline J gene. V usage is TRBV7-2 and J usage is TRBJ1-4; the D is unclear. Deletions cut 2 bases from V and 5 bases from J, with 9 bases between. The germline V gene has CDR1 SGHTA and CDR2 FQGNSA. This CDR3 spans 14 amino acids. The sequenced CDR3 bases are TGTGCCAGCAGCTTATCCTCTATAAATGAAAAA. Translated: CASSLSSINEK. The full CDR3 sequence reads CASSLSSINEKLFF.

Points on this clone: The sequenced fragment ends 3 residues before the CDR3 boundary, so the rest is inferred from the germline J gene. The J gene is TRBJ1-4, the V gene TRBV7-9; 7 bases line up with TRBD1. Losses at the gene ends were 6 bases for V and 7 bases for J; bases not matched to a gene: 8. The V gene's germline CDR1 is SEHNR and CDR2 FQNEAQ (reference sequence). The CDR3 has 14 residues. The covered CDR3 bases are TGTGCCAGCAGAAGGGACAGACCGATTGAAAAA. This codes for CASRRDRPIEK. The CDR3 as a whole reads CASRRDRPIEKLFF.

Worth noting for this clone: The CDR3 end lies 3 residues beyond the end of the read and is filled in from the germline J gene. This rearrangement joins TRBV7-2 to TRBJ2-3; 8 nucleotides agree with TRBD1. The germline gives CDR1 SGHTA, CDR2 FQGNSA. This CDR3 has 17 residues. CDR3 DNA, as far as it was read: TGTGCCAGCAGCTTAGCGCAAGGCAGGGGGCGATATAGTCCG. This gives the protein CASSLAQGRGRYSP. The whole CDR3 region reads CASSLAQGRGRYSPQYF.

The CDR3 is CASSLGSGQGYEQYF. CDR3 DNA, as far as it was read: TGTGCCAGCAGCTTGGGTTCCGGACAGGGTTACGAG. This chain uses TRBV7-9 with TRBJ2-7, with 8 nucleotides matching TRBD1. The CDR3 end is not reached by the read, which stops 3 residues before it; the germline J gene fills it in. This CDR3 is 15 amino acids long. CDR1 is SEHNR and CDR2 is FQNEAQ in the germline V gene (reference sequence). After removal of 3 bases from V and 4 bases from J, the junction contained 8 bases not matched to a gene.

To note about this clone: Read data end 3 residues before the CDR3 end; the end is taken from the germline J gene. The sample contains more than one DNA sequence encoding this CDR3. The rearrangement links TRBV18 to TRBJ2-1; D is undetermined. Per the germline V gene, CDR1 is KGHSH and CDR2 is LQKENI. V was pared by 6 bases and J by 7 bases, with 10 bases between. The CDR3 has 12 residues. The CDR3 loop is CASSPDRNEQFF. The sequenced part of the CDR3 DNA is TGTGCCAGCTCCCCAGATAGAAATGAG.

As for this clone: The read is 3 residues too short to cover the CDR3 end, so that end is filled in from the germline J gene. The chain carries TRBV5-1 and TRBJ2-4, with D possibly TRBD2 on 6 matching bases. Trimming took 0 bases from V and 6 from J, leaving 13 bases between them. The CDR3 totals 15 residues. Germline V gene data show CDR1 as SGHRS and CDR2 as YFSETQ. The CDR3 reads CASSLEAGRGNIQYF. The CDR3 bases that were read are TGCGCCAGCAGCTTGGAGGCAGGGCGGGGAAACATT.

As to this clone: The read ends 3 residues before the CDR3 terminus; that terminus is restored from the germline J gene. The chain couples TRBV2 to TRBJ2-2, with a tentative D call TRBD2 (5 bases). V was pared by 4 bases and J by 1 base, with 7 bases between. Per the germline V gene, CDR1 is SNHLY and CDR2 is FYNNEI. The CDR3 length is 14 residues. CDR3 DNA, as far as it was read: TGTGCCAGCAGTGGGACTCGGAACACCGGGGAG. Protein product: CASSGTRNTGE. The whole CDR3 sequence reads CASSGTRNTGELFF.

In regard to this clone: With the read ending 3 residues before the CDR3 end, the germline J gene is used to fill in that end. The chain combines TRBV5-1 with TRBJ1-1, with TRBD1 matching 8 bases. The V gene end was trimmed by 2 bases and the J gene end by 3 bases; junction bases not matched to a gene: 3. Germline CDR1 reads SGHRS; CDR2 reads YFSETQ. The CDR3 is made up of 14 amino acids. The CDR3 region is CASSFGQGHTEAFF. The sequenced part of the CDR3 DNA is TGCGCCAGCAGCTTCGGACAGGGTCACACTGAA.

For this clone: The CDR3 goes on 3 residues after the read ends, and that part is filled in from the germline J gene. V and J are TRBV7-9 and TRBJ1-2, with D possibly matching TRBD1 (6 bases). Deletions cut 5 bases from V and 6 bases from J, with 16 bases between. This CDR3 is built from 14 residues. Germline loops: CDR1 SEHNR, CDR2 FQNEAQ (reference sequence). The CDR3 protein is CASSPQQGSHGYTF. The sequenced CDR3 bases are TGTGCCAGCAGCCCTCAACAGGGATCCCATGGC.

As regards this clone: Read sequence stops 3 residues before the CDR3 end, and the germline J gene provides the missing end. V usage is TRBV18 and J usage is TRBJ2-7, with a tentative D call TRBD1 (6 bases). The V gene's germline CDR1 is KGHSH and CDR2 LQKENI. V was pared by 3 bases and J by 5 bases, with 20 bases between. The CDR3 runs to 16 residues. CDR3 DNA, as far as it was read: TGTGCCAGCTCACCTGTAAGGGCAGGGGCAGAAGACGAG. It translates to CASSPVRAGAEDE. The complete CDR3 reads CASSPVRAGAEDEQYF.

Comment on this clone: The CDR3 is cut off 3 residues early in the read; its end comes from the germline J gene. J is TRBJ2-3 and V is TRBV19, with 8 positions matching TRBD1. The CDR3 is 17 residues long. Germline V lookup: CDR1 LNHDA, CDR2 SQIVND (reference sequence). J lost 2 bases, V lost 5 bases, and 12 bases had no gene match. The covered CDR3 bases are TGTGCCAGTAGTTTCCGGGACAGGCAGGGCTACACAGATACG. The encoded protein is CASSFRDRQGYTDT. The full-length CDR3 reads as CASSFRDRQGYTDTQYF. Looking up the rest from reference TRBV19 and TRBJ2-3 gives the full variable domain: DGGITQSPKYLFRKEGQNVTLSCEQNLNHDAMYWYRQDPGQGLRLIYYSQIVNDFQKGDIAEGYSVSREKKESFPLTVTSAQKNPTAFYLCASSFRDRQGYTDTQYFGPGTRLTVL.

CDR3 residues: CASSLLEAGLSYEQYF. The sequenced part of the CDR3 DNA is TGTGCCAGCTCACTCCTGGAGGCGGGTCTCTCCTACGAG. The rearrangement links TRBV18 to TRBJ2-7, with D perhaps TRBD2 (5 bases). The read ends 3 residues shy of where the CDR3 ends; the end is completed using the germline J gene. V lost 4 bases and J lost 0, with 16 bases in between. CDR3 length: 16 residues. Germline CDR1 and CDR2: KGHSH and LQKENI.

Notes on this clone: The CDR3 end falls 3 residues outside the read, so it is completed with the germline J gene. This chain links TRBV6-1 with TRBJ1-1; maybe TRBD1 (5 bases). The CDR3 is 13 residues long. Germline lookup yields CDR1 MNHNS and CDR2 SASEGT. V was clipped by 2 bases and J by 7 bases, with 11 bases between them. This CDR3 reads CASSEYRQGEAFF. Incomplete CDR3 DNA: TGTGCCAGCAGTGAATACCGGCAGGGTGAA.

With respect to this clone: Coverage ceases 3 residues before the CDR3 finishes, and the germline J gene fills in the end. V is TRBV5-6 and J is TRBJ2-5; TRBD1 aligns across 7 bases. Unmatched junction bases numbered 3, after V lost 3 bases and J lost 4 bases. Looked up from germline, CDR1 is SGHDT and CDR2 is YYEEEE. This CDR3 is 13 amino acids long. CDR3 DNA (partial): TGTGCCAGCAGCTCTGACAGGGTAGAGACC. This encodes CASSSDRVET. The entire CDR3 sequence reads CASSSDRVETQYF.